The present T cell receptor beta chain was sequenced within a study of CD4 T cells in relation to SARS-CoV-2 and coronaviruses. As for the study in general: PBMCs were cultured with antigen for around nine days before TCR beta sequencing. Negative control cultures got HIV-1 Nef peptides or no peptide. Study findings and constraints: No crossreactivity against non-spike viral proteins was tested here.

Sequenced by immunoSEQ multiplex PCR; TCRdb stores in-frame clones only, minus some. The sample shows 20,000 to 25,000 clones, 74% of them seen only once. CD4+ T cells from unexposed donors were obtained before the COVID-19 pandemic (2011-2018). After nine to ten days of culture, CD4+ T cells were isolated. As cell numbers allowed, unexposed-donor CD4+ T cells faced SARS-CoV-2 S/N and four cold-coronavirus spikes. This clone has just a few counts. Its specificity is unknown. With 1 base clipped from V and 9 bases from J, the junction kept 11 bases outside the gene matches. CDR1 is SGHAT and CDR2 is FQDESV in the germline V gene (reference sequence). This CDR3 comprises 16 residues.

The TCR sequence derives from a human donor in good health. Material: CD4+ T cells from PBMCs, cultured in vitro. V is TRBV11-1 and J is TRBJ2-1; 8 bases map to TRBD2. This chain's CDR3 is CASSLGLGTSVLEQFF. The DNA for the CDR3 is TGTGCCAGCAGCTTAGGTCTCGGGACTAGTGTCCTTGAGCAGTTCTTC.